This T cell receptor beta chain was captured by sequencing in a study of high-grade serous ovarian cancer treatment subgroups. Turning to the study itself: Each sample yielded on average around 7,000 unique TCR beta rearrangements from 13,000 or so reads.

In germline, CDR1 is SGHRS, CDR2 YFSETQ. The CDR3 covers 17 residues. V lost 3 bases, J lost 2 bases, and 5 bases stayed unmatched. With respect to this clone: Its antigen is currently unknown.

The tumor samples were collected prior to definitive surgery or chemotherapy. Here immunoSEQ multiplex PCR was the method, and the copy in TCRdb shows in-frame clones only, minus some. This sample yields about 9,000 clones, of which more than 75% are seen a single time; nearly 6.5% belongs to the top ten. Study results and caveats: Clonal relatedness tracked neoantigen level, and by trend copy number and mutation load. Tumors within one patient showed repertoire similarity of roughly 0.11 to 0.79.

This clonotype originated in a human donor with high-grade serous ovarian cancer. V usage is TRBV5-1 and J usage is TRBJ2-3; TRBD2 matches at 14 bases. The sequenced sample consisted of tumor tissue. Written as DNA, the CDR3 is TGCGCCAGCAGCTCGAGACTAGCGGGGGGGCCCACAGATACGCAGTATTTT. Protein: CASSSRLAGGPTDTQYF.